The rows below give T cell receptor beta chains drawn from one sample of a study of blood T cell repertoires in COVID-19. TCRdb's table, derived via immunoSEQ multiplex PCR, lists solely in-frame clones and lacks some. Of roughly 250,000 clones detected, roughly 93% appear once; the ten largest clones hold about 2.1%. The sample was PBMCs or T cells enriched from blood (not recorded which). Source of these receptors: a woman between 35 and 50 years old with acute COVID-19. The CDR3 runs from the conserved cysteine through the conserved F or W. A D gene is named only where the DNA matches it firmly. Clone size, where shown, is once, few, many, or a class for clones that have expanded.

V gene	clone size	J gene	D gene	CDR3 protein	CDR3 DNA
TRBV28	NA	TRBJ1-2	NA	CASSLLLGGYGYTF	TGTGCCAGCAGTCTCTTATTGGGGGGCTATGGCTACACCTTC
TRBV18	NA	TRBJ1-5	NA	CASSPQNSNQPQHF	TGTGCCAGCTCACCCCAAAATAGCAATCAGCCCCAGCATTTT
TRBV5-4	NA	TRBJ1-1	TRBD1	CASSPGTGSVNTEAFF	TGTGCCAGCAGCCCCGGGACAGGGAGCGTGAACACTGAAGCTTTCTTT
TRBV5-1	NA	TRBJ2-4	TRBD2	CASSLGTSSAKNIQYF	TGCGCCAGCAGCCTAGGGACTAGCTCTGCCAAAAACATTCAGTACTTC
TRBV10-3	NA	TRBJ2-7	NA	CAISESGSSYEQYF	TGTGCCATCAGTGAGTCGGGGAGCTCCTACGAGCAGTACTTC
TRBV4-2	once	TRBJ2-1	NA	CASSQGRIKGPLTGDEQFF	TGTGCCAGCAGCCAAGGGAGAATTAAGGGGCCACTAACGGGCGATGAGCAGTTCTTC
TRBV7-9	NA	TRBJ1-5	NA	CASSLAGAQPQHF	TGTGCCAGCAGCTTAGCGGGGGCTCAGCCCCAGCATTTT
TRBV6-5	NA	TRBJ2-2	NA	CASSRGQKNTGELFF	TGTGCCAGCAGTAGAGGACAGAAGAACACCGGGGAGCTGTTTTTT
TRBV19	NA	TRBJ2-2	TRBD2	CASTIAGANTGELFF	TGTGCCAGTACCATAGCGGGAGCGAACACCGGGGAGCTGTTTTTT
TRBV5-1	once	TRBJ1-2	TRBD1	CASSFSGTGEMQDF	TGCGCCAGCAGCTTCTCCGGGACAGGCGAAATGCAAGATTTC
TRBV28	NA	TRBJ1-4	TRBD1	CASSADREVNEKLFF	TGTGCCAGCAGCGCCGACAGGGAGGTGAATGAAAAACTGTTTTTT
TRBV3-1/TRBV3-2	once	TRBJ1-3	NA	CASSLMTGLSGNTIYF	TGTGCCAGCAGCTTAATGACAGGCCTCTCTGGAAACACCATATATTTT
TRBV3-1/TRBV3-2	NA	TRBJ2-5	TRBD1	CASSQEAGGTQYF	TGTGCCAGCAGCCAAGAGGCAGGGGGGACCCAGTACTTC
TRBV10-3	NA	TRBJ1-1	NA	CAIQGQENTEAFF	TGTGCCATACAGGGACAAGAGAACACTGAAGCTTTCTTT
TRBV11-3	NA	TRBJ2-3	NA	CASSLNGGDTQYF	TGTGCCAGCAGCTTAAACGGAGGGGATACGCAGTATTTT
TRBV5-8	NA	TRBJ1-5	NA	CASSPGGQPQHF	TGTGCCAGCAGCCCGGGGGGACAGCCCCAGCATTTT
TRBV18	NA	TRBJ2-2	NA	CASSPLVSSNTGELFF	TGTGCCAGCTCACCACTTGTGAGCTCGAACACCGGGGAGCTGTTTTTT
TRBV7-9	NA	TRBJ1-1	TRBD1	CASSYWTGGNTEAFF	TGTGCCAGCAGCTACTGGACAGGGGGCAACACTGAAGCTTTCTTT
TRBV24-1	NA	TRBJ2-1	TRBD2	CATGEAGGFYNEQFF	TGTGCCACCGGGGAGGCGGGGGGCTTCTACAATGAGCAGTTCTTC
TRBV18	few	TRBJ1-2	NA	CASSPDRVPPNYGYTF	TGTGCCAGCTCACCGGACAGAGTCCCCCCTAACTATGGCTACACCTTC
TRBV30	NA	TRBJ2-5	NA	CAWGTSRGTQYF	TGTGCCTGGGGAACTAGCCGGGGGACCCAGTACTTC
TRBV10-3	NA	TRBJ1-1	TRBD1	CAIRGQGANTEAFF	TGTGCCATAAGAGGACAGGGGGCAAACACTGAAGCTTTCTTT
TRBV12-3/TRBV12-4	NA	TRBJ1-2	NA	CASSRTVDYGYTF	TGTGCCAGCAGCCGGACAGTTGACTATGGCTACACCTTC
TRBV7-2	NA	TRBJ2-2	NA	CASSQRQTNTGELFF	TGTGCCAGCAGCCAAAGACAGACGAACACCGGGGAGCTGTTTTTT
TRBV19	NA	TRBJ1-5	NA	CASSKEANQPQHF	TGTGCCAGTAGTAAGGAGGCCAATCAGCCCCAGCATTTT
TRBV7-9	NA	TRBJ2-5	TRBD2	CASSTPLGGAKETQYF	TGTGCCAGCAGCACCCCGCTCGGGGGGGCCAAAGAGACCCAGTACTTC
TRBV6-5	NA	TRBJ1-5	NA	CASSLELDQPQHF	TGTGCCAGCAGTTTAGAGTTGGATCAGCCCCAGCATTTT
TRBV7-2	NA	TRBJ2-1	TRBD2	CASSYRSSGKEFF	TGTGCCAGCAGCTATCGCTCTAGCGGGAAGGAGTTCTTC
TRBV7-2	NA	TRBJ2-5	TRBD2	CASSPGLAGGRETQYF	TGTGCCAGCAGCCCGGGACTAGCGGGAGGCCGGGAGACCCAGTACTTC
TRBV16	NA	TRBJ2-7	TRBD2	CASSQWGGVEQYF	TGTGCCAGCAGCCAATGGGGAGGGGTCGAGCAGTACTTC
TRBV11-3	once	TRBJ2-3	TRBD1	CASSLKYRDSRDTQYF	TGTGCCAGCAGCTTAAAATACCGGGACAGCAGAGATACGCAGTATTTT
TRBV11-3	once	TRBJ1-1	NA	CASSFPGNTEAFF	TGTGCCAGCAGCTTCCCCGGGAACACTGAAGCTTTCTTT
TRBV5-8	NA	TRBJ1-1	NA	CASSLLMNTEAFF	TGTGCCAGCAGCCTACTTATGAACACTGAAGCTTTCTTT
TRBV19	NA	TRBJ2-2	TRBD2	CASSMWGRTSGKTGELFF	TGTGCCAGTAGTATGTGGGGACGAACTAGCGGGAAGACCGGGGAGCTGTTTTTT
TRBV18	NA	TRBJ2-5	TRBD1	CASSRPGTGRAAPQETQYF	TGTGCCAGCTCACGACCCGGGACAGGGAGGGCCGCCCCTCAAGAGACCCAGTACTTC
TRBV6-1	NA	TRBJ1-4	TRBD1	CASSERQGAQKLFF	TGTGCCAGCAGTGAGAGACAGGGTGCGCAAAAACTGTTTTTT
TRBV5-4	once	TRBJ1-1	TRBD1	CASSTGQGITEAFF	TGTGCCAGCAGCACGGGACAGGGAATCACTGAAGCTTTCTTT
TRBV3-1/TRBV3-2	few	TRBJ1-1	NA	CASSQGRENTEAFF	TGTGCCAGCAGCCAAGGGAGGGAGAACACTGAAGCTTTCTTT
TRBV5-4	NA	TRBJ2-1	NA	CASSLGSGGGDEQFF	TGTGCCAGCAGCTTGGGGTCAGGGGGAGGCGATGAGCAGTTCTTC
TRBV10-3	NA	TRBJ2-3	TRBD2	CAIKVGAGGPLGTDTQYF	TGTGCCATCAAGGTTGGAGCGGGAGGCCCCCTCGGCACAGATACGCAGTATTTT
TRBV5-4	NA	TRBJ2-5	TRBD1	CASSLQEGQYQETQYF	TGTGCCAGCAGCTTGCAAGAGGGACAGTACCAAGAGACCCAGTACTTC
TRBV29-1	NA	TRBJ2-3	TRBD1	CSVEGEDRDTDTQYF	TGCAGCGTTGAAGGGGAGGACAGGGACACAGATACGCAGTATTTT
TRBV7-2	NA	TRBJ1-2	NA	CASSPPPGGYTF	TGTGCCAGCAGCCCGCCCCCCGGTGGCTACACCTTC
TRBV5-1	NA	TRBJ1-6	NA	CASSLDISYNSPLHF	TGCGCCAGCAGCTTGGACATCTCCTATAATTCACCCCTCCACTTT
TRBV5-1	NA	TRBJ1-1	TRBD1	CASSLRVGGGGTEAFF	TGCGCCAGCAGCTTGCGAGTAGGGGGCGGCGGCACTGAAGCTTTCTTT
TRBV18	NA	TRBJ1-2	NA	CASSPSLQNYGYTF	TGTGCCAGCTCACCATCGTTGCAGAACTATGGCTACACCTTC